This paragraph covers one T cell receptor beta chain sequence. Amplification yielded TCR beta CDR3 regions, with RNA transcripts as the source. The HTBI primer set served for first-round RT-PCR of the TCR CDR3. From the multiplex PCR reads, TCRdb called clonotypes with MiXCR, one entry per CDR3 protein. The table lists about 720,000 distinct CDR3 sequences, 18% of them singletons, with roughly 17% in the top ten. The CDR3 runs to 15 residues. Per germline, CDR1 SGDLS and CDR2 YYNGEE. V lost 7 bases and J 0 bases, leaving 13 bases between the germline ends. The data originate from a study of T cells in Graves' hyperthyroidism and ophthalmopathy.

The sequence derives from a woman aged 45-59 years with Graves' hyperthyroidism that later progressed to Graves' ophthalmopathy. Material for sequencing was blood. The chain couples TRBV9 to TRBJ2-2; TRBD1 or TRBD2 may be the D gene (5 bases each). The CDR3 is CASSTGASNTGELFF. CDR3 coding DNA: TGTGCCAGCTCAACCGGGGCTTCGAACACCGGGGAGCTGTTTTTT. Full variable domain (rest looked up from reference TRBV9 and TRBJ2-2): DSGVTQTPKHLITATGQRVTLRCSPRSGDLSVYWYQQSLDQGLQFLIQYYNGEERAKGNILERFSAQQFPDLHSELNLSSLELGDSALYFCASSTGASNTGELFFGEGSRLTVL.